This TCR beta chain was profiled in a study of shared clonotypes between healthy human individuals. Unmatched junction bases numbered 5, after V lost 4 bases and J lost 2 bases. The CDR3 consists of 15 residues. Germline CDR1 reads SGHNT; CDR2 reads YYREEE (reference sequence). The method was immunoSEQ multiplex PCR; TCRdb's version includes in-frame clones alone and lacks a portion of them. This table has roughly 2 million clones, approximately 94% appearing once. What was sequenced was naive CD4+ T cells sorted from blood. Subset defined: CD45RA+ positively selected. The chain uses TRBV5-4 and TRBJ2-7; 11 bases map to TRBD2. This receptor was identified in a young man in good health. The DNA for the CDR3 is TGTGCCAGCAGCCCGGGACTAGCGGAAACCTACGAGCAGTACTTC. It translates to CASSPGLAETYEQYF. Looking up the rest from reference TRBV5-4 and TRBJ2-7 gives the full variable domain: ETGVTQSPTHLIKTRGQQVTLRCSSQSGHNTVSWYQQALGQGPQFIFQYYREEENGRGNFPPRFSGLQFPNYSSELNVNALELDDSALYLCASSPGLAETYEQYFGPGTRLTVT.